This TCR beta chain was captured by sequencing in a study of T cell changes during pregnancy in multiple sclerosis. Deletions cut 4 bases from V and 5 bases from J, with 9 bases between. The CDR3 has 14 amino acids. The germline V gene encodes CDR1 LGHNA and CDR2 YNFKEQ. Profiled with immunoSEQ multiplex PCR; TCRdb holds only in-frame clones, not every one. The sample lists about 51,000 clones; 85% to 95% were seen once. Sequences were derived from CD4+ T cells from peripheral blood mononuclear cells, sampled in the second trimester of pregnancy. J is TRBJ1-6 and V is TRBV4-2, with D perhaps matching TRBD1 (6 bases). The clonotype originates from a female donor with multiple sclerosis, enrolled in a pregnancy study. The CDR3 spells CASSRTVDNSPLHF. The CDR3 DNA sequence: TGTGCCAGCAGCCGGACAGTAGATAATTCACCCCTCCACTTT.